One sample yielded the 24 T cell receptor beta chains listed below, sequenced in a study of control samples from healthy donors and cancer patients. Produced via immunoSEQ multiplex PCR; TCRdb's table is partial and in-frame only. The data show more than 100,000 clones, around 89% seen once. The sequenced sample consisted of PBMCs. Receptors were obtained from a man aged 60-69 years with lung cancer.

The chain links TRBV5-1 to TRBJ2-6, with 7 bases lining up with TRBD2. The length of the CDR3 is 17 residues. V gave up 3 bases and J gave up 0 bases; unmatched junction bases: 6. Looked up from germline, CDR1 is SGHRS and CDR2 is YFSETQ. CDR3 in amino acids: CASSSGTTTSGANVLTF. The CDR3 coding sequence is TGCGCCAGCAGCTCGGGGACTACTACCTCTGGGGCCAACGTCCTGACTTTC. Full variable domain (missing parts from reference TRBV5-1 and TRBJ2-6): KAGVTQTPRYLIKTRGQQVTLSCSPISGHRSVSWYQQTPGQGLQFLFEYFSETQRNKGNFPGRFSGRQFSNSRSEMNVSTLELGDSALYLCASSSGTTTSGANVLTFGAGSRLTVL.

This clone came up once. This rearrangement joins TRBV5-6 to TRBJ2-4, with TRBD1 identical over 8 bases. Per the germline V gene, CDR1 is SGHDT and CDR2 is YYEEEE. The V gene end was trimmed by 0 bases and the J gene end by 14 bases; junction bases not matched to a gene: 4. The CDR3 runs 12 residues. The CDR3 loop is CASSLEGQAKYF. The DNA of the CDR3 is TGTGCCAGCAGCTTGGAGGGACAGGCCAAGTACTTC. The full variable domain, its missing parts supplied by reference TRBV5-6 and TRBJ2-4, is DAGVTQSPTHLIKTRGQQVTLRCSPKSGHDTVSWYQQALGQGPQFIFQYYEEEERQRGNFPDRFSGHQFPNYSSELNVNALLLGDSALYLCASSLEGQAKYFGAGTRLSVL.

The chain couples TRBV9 to TRBJ2-6; perhaps TRBD2 as D (7 bases). Germline lookup yields CDR1 SGDLS and CDR2 YYNGEE. The CDR3 has 15 amino acids. The germline V and J ends were trimmed by 3 bases and 4 bases, with 11 bases remaining between them. In nucleotides, the CDR3 is TGTGCCAGCAGCGAAGGGGGGGCGGGGGCCAACGTCCTGACTTTC. As protein: CASSEGGAGANVLTF.

The chain has TRBV13 and TRBJ1-1, with D maybe TRBD1 (5 bases). CDR1 is PRHDT, CDR2 FYEKMQ, per germline (reference sequence). V shed 5 bases and J shed 3 bases, with 13 bases lying between them. This CDR3 comprises 14 residues. The DNA of the CDR3 is TGTGCCAGCAGCCCAAGGGGTGGTTACACTGAAGCTTTCTTT. It yields the protein CASSPRGGYTEAFF. Full variable domain (rest looked up from reference TRBV13 and TRBJ1-1): AAGVIQSPRHLIKEKRETATLKCYPIPRHDTVYWYQQGPGQDPQFLISFYEKMQSDKGSIPDRFSAQQFSDYHSELNMSSLELGDSALYFCASSPRGGYTEAFFGQGTRLTVV.

The genes are TRBV5-1 and TRBJ2-2; the D is unclear. This CDR3 has 16 residues. Germline assignment: CDR1 SGHRS and CDR2 YFSETQ. V was cut by 4 bases and J by 0 bases, with 13 bases left in between. DNA of the CDR3: TGCGCCAGCAGCCAGCAAACGACGTCGAACACCGGGGAGCTGTTTTTT. This encodes CASSQQTTSNTGELFF.

This clone occurred once. The chain carries TRBV30 and TRBJ1-5; 8 bases map to TRBD1. CDR3 length: 16 amino acids. With V trimmed by 2 bases and J by 3 bases, 9 bases remained unmatched. CDR1 and CDR2 (germline): GTSNPN, SVGIG (reference sequence). CDR3 sequence reads: CAWSIQGALDNQPQHF. The CDR3, as DNA: TGTGCCTGGAGTATTCAGGGGGCACTTGACAATCAGCCCCAGCATTTT.

The chain uses TRBV5-1 and TRBJ2-3; D is possibly TRBD1 (6 bases). CDR3 length: 15 amino acids. The germline V gene encodes CDR1 SGHRS and CDR2 YFSETQ. Deletions cut 5 bases from V and 0 bases from J, with 13 bases between. CDR3 coding DNA: TGCGCCAGCAGGGAACAGGGTGGAAGCACAGATACGCAGTATTTT. Its protein is CASREQGGSTDTQYF. The entire variable domain, with the rest obtained from reference TRBV5-1 and TRBJ2-3, is as follows: KAGVTQTPRYLIKTRGQQVTLSCSPISGHRSVSWYQQTPGQGLQFLFEYFSETQRNKGNFPGRFSGRQFSNSRSEMNVSTLELGDSALYLCASREQGGSTDTQYFGPGTRLTVL.

The chain recombines TRBV29-1 with TRBJ2-1; the D is unclear. Trimming shortened V by 5 bases and J by 3 bases, and 8 bases separated the two germline ends. The CDR3 has 12 residues. CDR1 is SQVTM and CDR2 is ANQGSEA in the germline V gene. CDR3 sequence: CSVPSSYNEQFF. In DNA form, the CDR3 reads TGCAGCGTTCCCAGCAGCTACAATGAGCAGTTCTTC.

V and J are TRBV6-1 and TRBJ1-2; D ambiguous. The CDR3 runs 14 residues. Germline V lookup: CDR1 MNHNS, CDR2 SASEGT. Trimming took off 1 base at V and 3 bases at J, with 9 bases between the two ends. For the CDR3, the DNA is TGTGCCAGCAGTGAAGTTAGGACCGACTATGGCTACACCTTC. Protein: CASSEVRTDYGYTF.

The chain recombines TRBV5-1 with TRBJ1-2; D unclear. Germline V gives CDR1 SGHRS, CDR2 YFSETQ. The V end was cut by 4 bases, the J end by 3 bases, with 10 bases between. The CDR3 has 13 amino acids. The CDR3 protein is CASSRSLDYGYTF. In DNA form, the CDR3 reads TGCGCCAGCAGCAGAAGTCTAGACTATGGCTACACCTTC. The full variable domain, in which reference TRBV5-1 and TRBJ1-2 provide the parts outside the CDR3, is KAGVTQTPRYLIKTRGQQVTLSCSPISGHRSVSWYQQTPGQGLQFLFEYFSETQRNKGNFPGRFSGRQFSNSRSEMNVSTLELGDSALYLCASSRSLDYGYTFGSGTRLTVV.

This clone was observed a single time. The CDR3 spells CASSRGHTGANVLTF. DNA of the CDR3: TGTGCCAGCAGCCGGGGACATACTGGGGCCAACGTCCTGACTTTC. The chain couples TRBV3-1 (or the pseudogene TRBV3-2) to TRBJ2-6, with a possible D match to TRBD1 (6 bases). CDR1 is LGHDT and CDR2 is YNNKEL in the germline V gene (reference sequence). This CDR3 comprises 15 residues. V was trimmed by 4 bases and J by 2 bases, leaving 9 bases between them.

This chain joins TRBV27 and TRBJ2-3; no clear D. Germline assignment: CDR1 MNHEY and CDR2 SMNVEV (reference sequence). The CDR3 has 13 amino acids. The V end was cut by 1 base, the J end by 4 bases, with 6 bases between. The CDR3: CASSLFRADTQYF. CDR3 DNA sequence: TGTGCCAGCAGTTTATTTCGCGCAGATACGCAGTATTTT.

The chain uses TRBV5-5 and TRBJ2-2, with D tentatively TRBD1 (5 bases). Germline CDR1 SGHKS, CDR2 YYEKEE (reference sequence). The CDR3 spans 15 residues. Trimming left V 7 bases short and J 4 bases short, with 17 bases between. The CDR3 reads CASFKGQDFTGELFF. The DNA of the CDR3 is TGTGCCAGCTTCAAGGGGCAGGATTTCACCGGGGAGCTGTTTTTT.

By sample fraction, this clone is medium-sized. J is TRBJ1-2 and V is TRBV19, with no clear D. CDR1 is LNHDA and CDR2 is SQIVND in the germline V gene (reference sequence). The V end was cut by 6 bases, the J end by 4 bases, with 18 bases between. This CDR3 contains 15 residues. CDR3 in DNA: TGTGCCAGTAGAATGGGAGGGAACGGACTCTATGGCTACACCTTC. Amino acid sequence: CASRMGGNGLYGYTF.

The chain uses TRBV28 and TRBJ1-2; a weak D match, TRBD1 (6 bases). The germline CDR1 and CDR2 sequences are MDHEN and SYDVKM. V was trimmed by 5 bases and J by 8 bases, leaving 18 bases between them. The CDR3 has 14 amino acids. In DNA, the CDR3 is TGTGCCAGCAGTCCTCCAACAGGGATCAACGGCTACACCTTC. Protein product: CASSPPTGINGYTF.

The chain employs TRBV6-1 and TRBJ1-3; D gene uncertain. Trimming shortened V by 0 bases and J by 0 bases, and 15 bases separated the two germline ends. The CDR3 totals 18 residues. CDR1 MNHNS and CDR2 SASEGT come from the germline V gene. The CDR3, as DNA: TGTGCCAGCAGTGAAGCGCGGGGAGGGCTCAGCTCTGGAAACACCATATATTTT. As protein: CASSEARGGLSSGNTIYF.

The count of this clone is one. CDR3 nucleotide sequence: TGTGCCAGCAGCTTAGCCCTAGGTCAGGGCACTGAAGCTTTCTTT. Its translation: CASSLALGQGTEAFF. The chain carries TRBV11-2 and TRBJ1-1; TRBD1 is a possible D gene (5 bases). Looked up from germline, CDR1 is SGHAT and CDR2 is FQNNGV. Trimming shortened V by 1 base and J by 4 bases, and 13 bases separated the two germline ends. CDR3 length: 15 amino acids.

The V and J genes are TRBV30 and TRBJ1-5, with D unresolved. The length of the CDR3 is 12 residues. Trimming left V 1 base short and J 6 bases short, with 7 bases between. Germline V gene sequence: CDR1 GTSNPN, CDR2 SVGIG (reference sequence). The CDR3 DNA is TGTGCCTGGAGTGACGGGATTCAGCCCCAGCATTTT. This translates into CAWSDGIQPQHF.

This clone was detected only a few times. This rearrangement joins TRBV6-1 to TRBJ1-1; TRBD1 matches 9 bases. In germline, CDR1 is MNHNS, CDR2 SASEGT. Trimming removed 4 bases from V and 1 base from J; junction bases left unmatched: 7. The CDR3 consists of 16 residues. The CDR3 loop is CASSAWTGATNTEAFF. CDR3 nucleotide sequence: TGTGCCAGCAGTGCCTGGACAGGGGCTACGAACACTGAAGCTTTCTTT.

This clone was seen only once. The V and J genes are TRBV5-1 and TRBJ2-3, with 9 bases identical to TRBD2. J gave up 3 bases and V 3 bases, and 5 bases lay outside the gene matches. The CDR3 contains 15 residues. Per germline, CDR1 SGHRS and CDR2 YFSETQ. The CDR3 sequence: CASSSRLAETDTQYF. For the CDR3, the DNA is TGCGCCAGCAGCTCTCGACTAGCGGAAACAGATACGCAGTATTTT.

The chain has TRBV10-3 and TRBJ1-5, with TRBD1 matching over 7 bases. V lost 8 bases to trimming and J lost 0 bases; unmatched junction nucleotides: 7. Germline V CDR1 and CDR2: ENHRY, SYGVKD. This CDR3 is 15 amino acids long. The CDR3 DNA sequence: TGTGCCATCGGTAGGACAGGCGATAGCAATCAGCCCCAGCATTTT. It translates to CAIGRTGDSNQPQHF.

The CDR3 coding sequence is TGTGCCAGCAGTGTACAGGGGGCGCAAACTGAAGCTTTCTTT. Translation: CASSVQGAQTEAFF. This chain links TRBV25-1 with TRBJ1-1; 9 bases fit TRBD1. This CDR3 spans 14 amino acids. The germline V gene encodes CDR1 MGHDK and CDR2 SYGVNS. V trimming: 4 bases; J trimming: 5 bases; junction bases outside the gene matches: 5.

This rearrangement joins TRBV7-9 to TRBJ1-3; 9 nucleotides agree with TRBD1. Germline V gives CDR1 SEHNR, CDR2 FQNEAQ (reference sequence). The CDR3 runs 14 residues. With 5 bases clipped from V and 7 bases from J, the junction kept 6 bases outside the gene matches. The CDR3 bases are TGTGCCAGCAGCCGCGCCGGGACAGGGAACACCATATATTTT. This gives the protein CASSRAGTGNTIYF. Using reference TRBV7-9 and TRBJ1-3 for the parts outside the CDR3, the full variable domain is DTGVSQNPRHKITKRGQNVTFRCDPISEHNRLYWYRQTLGQGPEFLTYFQNEAQLEKSRLLSDRFSAERPKGSFSTLEIQRTEQGDSAMYLCASSRAGTGNTIYFGEGSWLTVV.

This chain connects TRBV7-2 to TRBJ1-4, with a tentative D call TRBD1 (6 bases). From germline, CDR1 is SGHTA and CDR2 FQGNSA. The CDR3 has 16 residues. V was shortened by 5 bases and J by 4 bases, with 17 bases between the two germline ends. The CDR3 sequence: CASSPRGGGFNEKLFF. The CDR3 DNA reads TGTGCCAGCAGCCCGAGGGGGGGAGGTTTTAATGAAAAACTGTTTTTT.